These 28 T cell receptor beta chains originate from one sample sequenced in a study of OX40 agonist ivuxolimab in advanced cancers. Sequencing was performed with immunoSEQ multiplex PCR; in TCRdb, only in-frame clones are kept and a portion is missing. The table lists tens of thousands of clones, approximately 90% of them singletons, with around 1.1% in the top ten. The source was CD4+ or CD8+ T cells sorted from blood, collected in a trial of the OX40 agonist ivuxolimab. Receptors originate from an adult with an advanced solid tumor such as melanoma, head and neck, liver or kidney cancer.

CDR3 in DNA: TGCGCCAGCAGCCCCATAGGTACAACTAATGAAAAACTGTTTTTT. Translating it yields CASSPIGTTNEKLFF. V gene TRBV5-1 combines with J gene TRBJ1-4, with no clear D. CDR3 length: 15 amino acids. Germline V gene sequence: CDR1 SGHRS, CDR2 YFSETQ. The germline V and J ends were trimmed by 4 bases and 0 bases, with 10 bases remaining between them. The variable domain in full, completed from reference TRBV5-1 and TRBJ1-4, reads KAGVTQTPRYLIKTRGQQVTLSCSPISGHRSVSWYQQTPGQGLQFLFEYFSETQRNKGNFPGRFSGRQFSNSRSEMNVSTLELGDSALYLCASSPIGTTNEKLFFGSGTQLSVL.

The J gene is TRBJ1-2, the V gene TRBV10-3; a weak D match, TRBD1 (6 bases). The germline V and J ends were trimmed by 0 bases and 10 bases, with 12 bases remaining between them. Germline assignment: CDR1 ENHRY and CDR2 SYGVKD. The CDR3 spans 13 residues. CDR3 in amino acids: CAISESGTRLYTF. CDR3 bases: TGTGCCATCAGTGAGTCGGGGACAAGGCTCTACACCTTC.

V gene TRBV29-1 combines with J gene TRBJ2-4, with unresolved D. The CDR3 is made up of 13 amino acids. V lost 4 bases, J lost 0 bases, and 7 bases lay in between. Germline V gives CDR1 SQVTM, CDR2 ANQGSEA. The chain's CDR3 is CSVVSVAKNIQYF. As DNA, the CDR3 is TGCAGCGTTGTATCAGTAGCCAAAAACATTCAGTACTTC. The full variable domain, with the rest looked up from reference TRBV29-1 and TRBJ2-4, is SAVISQKPSRDICQRGTSLTIQCQVDSQVTMMFWYRQQPGQSLTLIATANQGSEATYESGFVIDKFPISRPNLTFSTLTVSNMSPEDSSIYLCSVVSVAKNIQYFGAGTRLSVL.

This clone is a singleton in its sample. This chain uses TRBV10-3 with TRBJ2-1, with D maybe TRBD2 (5 bases). Deletions cut 4 bases from V and 9 bases from J, with 16 bases between. Per germline, CDR1 ENHRY and CDR2 SYGVKD. This CDR3 has 14 residues. CDR3 DNA sequence: TGTGCCATCAGTGGCTCAAACGGGGATGGTGAGCAGTTCTTC. Encoded protein: CAISGSNGDGEQFF.

This clone was counted a single time. The chain recombines TRBV5-4 with TRBJ2-2; the match to TRBD2 covers 12 bases. This CDR3 has 16 amino acids. V was pared by 0 bases and J by 8 bases, with 5 bases of the junction left unmatched. Germline V gene lookup returns CDR1 SGHNT and CDR2 YYREEE (reference sequence). CDR3 loop: CASSLGGLAGRGELFF. The CDR3 DNA reads as TGTGCCAGCAGCTTGGGAGGACTAGCGGGACGGGGGGAGCTGTTTTTT. The whole variable domain, filled in from reference TRBV5-4 and TRBJ2-2, reads ETGVTQSPTHLIKTRGQQVTLRCSSQSGHNTVSWYQQALGQGPQFIFQYYREEENGRGNFPPRFSGLQFPNYSSELNVNALELDDSALYLCASSLGGLAGRGELFFGEGSRLTVL.

The J gene is TRBJ2-6, the V gene TRBV4-3; D is uncertain. This CDR3 has 14 residues. V was cut by 2 bases and J by 2 bases, with 4 bases left in between. The germline V gene has CDR1 LGHNA and CDR2 YSLEER. In nucleotides, the CDR3 is TGCGCCAGCAGCCAAATTGCTGGGGCCAACGTCCTGACTTTC. Translating it yields CASSQIAGANVLTF.

The count of this clone is one. The rearrangement links TRBV2 to TRBJ2-1; perhaps D is TRBD1 or TRBD2 (8 bases each). Trimming took off 3 bases at V and 6 bases at J, with 12 bases between the two ends. There are 14 residues in the CDR3. The germline CDR1 and CDR2 sequences are SNHLY and FYNNEI. This CDR3 is CASSDSGTGNEQFF. CDR3 bases: TGTGCCAGCAGTGATAGCGGGACAGGCAATGAGCAGTTCTTC.

The rearrangement joins TRBV28 to TRBJ1-3, with TRBD1 identical over 7 bases. The CDR3 totals 14 residues. V was pared by 8 bases and J by 0 bases, with 4 bases of the junction left unmatched. The germline CDR1 and CDR2 sequences are MDHEN and SYDVKM. As DNA, the CDR3 is TGTGCCAGCCGGGACAGCCTCTCTGGAAACACCATATATTTT. This codes for CASRDSLSGNTIYF.

This chain uses TRBV7-2 with TRBJ1-1, with D tentatively TRBD1 (5 bases). The CDR3 covers 14 residues. Trimming removed 1 base from V and 4 bases from J, with 10 bases in between. Germline V gives CDR1 SGHTA, CDR2 FQGNSA. The CDR3 region is CASSLVGGITEAFF. Here the CDR3 DNA reads TGTGCCAGCAGCTTAGTGGGGGGTATCACTGAAGCTTTCTTT.

The chain combines TRBV10-3 with TRBJ1-1; D is uncertain. CDR3 length: 14 residues. The V end lost 0 bases, the J end lost 4 bases, and 9 bases lay between the germline ends. Germline CDR1 ENHRY, CDR2 SYGVKD. The CDR3, as DNA: TGTGCCATCAGTGAGTCACAAGTGGGCACTGAAGCTTTCTTT. It codes for CAISESQVGTEAFF.

V and J are TRBV19 and TRBJ2-2, with a possible D match to TRBD1 (6 bases). The germline gives CDR1 LNHDA, CDR2 SQIVND (reference sequence). The CDR3 extends over 14 amino acids. V lost 7 bases and J lost 3, with 12 bases in between. For the CDR3, the DNA is TGTGCCAGTAAGCGCAGGGGCGACACCGGGGAGCTGTTTTTT. Translation gives CASKRRGDTGELFF.

This chain links TRBV5-6 with TRBJ1-5, with 10 bases aligning to TRBD1. J was trimmed by 6 bases and V by 2 bases; bases with no gene match: 5. The CDR3 spans 15 residues. CDR1 is SGHDT and CDR2 is YYEEEE in the germline V gene. In DNA, the CDR3 is TGTGCCAGCAGCTTTGGTGGGACAGGGGTTCAGCCCCAGCATTTT. Amino acid sequence: CASSFGGTGVQPQHF. The full variable domain, its missing parts supplied by reference TRBV5-6 and TRBJ1-5, is DAGVTQSPTHLIKTRGQQVTLRCSPKSGHDTVSWYQQALGQGPQFIFQYYEEEERQRGNFPDRFSGHQFPNYSSELNVNALLLGDSALYLCASSFGGTGVQPQHFGDGTRLSIL.

This rearrangement joins TRBV28 to TRBJ1-1; 9 nucleotides agree with TRBD1. The V gene end was trimmed by 6 bases and the J gene end by 0 bases; junction bases not matched to a gene: 8. This CDR3 has 16 amino acids. The germline CDR1 and CDR2 sequences are MDHEN and SYDVKM. The CDR3 coding sequence is TGTGCCAGCAGCCCCGGGACAGGGTACATGAACACTGAAGCTTTCTTT. Residues: CASSPGTGYMNTEAFF.

The chain combines TRBV2 with TRBJ1-5; D ambiguous. Per germline, CDR1 SNHLY and CDR2 FYNNEI. V was shortened by 0 bases and J by 0 bases, with 3 bases between the two germline ends. This CDR3 has 14 amino acids. The CDR3 here is CASSEADSNQPQHF. The CDR3, as DNA: TGTGCCAGCAGTGAAGCAGATAGCAATCAGCCCCAGCATTTT.

The chain combines TRBV7-9 with TRBJ2-7; 13 positions match TRBD2. The V and J ends lost 5 bases and 6 bases, in that order; junction bases with no gene match: 10. Per germline, CDR1 SEHNR and CDR2 FQNEAQ (reference sequence). CDR3 size: 16 residues. CDR3 in DNA: TGTGCCAGCAGCCCCATGACTAGCGGGAGGACGGGCGAGCAGTACTTC. Encoded protein: CASSPMTSGRTGEQYF.

The V gene is TRBV30, the J gene TRBJ1-1; D call uncertain. With 0 bases removed from V and 1 base from J, the gap between germline ends came to 6 bases. Looked up from germline, CDR1 is GTSNPN and CDR2 is SVGIG (reference sequence). The CDR3 spans 13 residues. CDR3 region: CAWSVAKNTEAFF. The CDR3 nucleotides are TGTGCCTGGAGTGTAGCCAAGAACACTGAAGCTTTCTTT.

This chain joins TRBV2 and TRBJ2-1; 8 bases align to TRBD2. The CDR3 is 15 residues long. Trimming cost V 1 base and J 7 bases; bases outside gene matches: 6. The germline gives CDR1 SNHLY, CDR2 FYNNEI. The CDR3 region has the DNA TGTGCCAGCAGTGAAGAAGCGGGAGCTCGGAATGAGCAGTTCTTC. It codes for CASSEEAGARNEQFF.

This clone occurred once. The V call is TRBV11-3, the J call TRBJ2-7; TRBD1 matches at 9 bases. V was clipped by 1 base and J by 2 bases; unmatched bases: 0. The CDR3 is 14 residues long. From germline, CDR1 is SGHNT and CDR2 YENEEA. CDR3 amino acids: CASSLGDRAYEQYF. CDR3 nucleotide sequence: TGTGCCAGCAGCTTAGGGGACAGGGCCTACGAGCAGTACTTC.

The CDR3 DNA is TGTGCCAGCGGCCGCGGCTGGGCCCTAGGAAGCAATCAGCCCCAGCATTTT. Its translation: CASGRGWALGSNQPQHF. The chain combines TRBV28 with TRBJ1-5; D gene uncertain. Trimming took off 8 bases at V and 1 base at J, with 21 bases between the two ends. The CDR3 contains 17 residues. Germline V gives CDR1 MDHEN, CDR2 SYDVKM.

V and J are TRBV5-4 and TRBJ2-3; 9 bases line up with TRBD2. The CDR3 spans 15 residues. The J segment lost 1 base and the V segment lost 3 bases, leaving 3 bases of the junction unmatched. Germline CDR1 reads SGHNT; CDR2 reads YYREEE (reference sequence). CDR3 bases: TGTGCCAGCAGCTACAGACTAGCGGGCACAGATACGCAGTATTTT. Its protein is CASSYRLAGTDTQYF.

This chain uses TRBV7-2 with TRBJ1-5; perhaps TRBD1 as D (6 bases). Germline V gene data show CDR1 as SGHTA and CDR2 as FQGNSA. This CDR3 region has 15 residues. The ends were cut back, 1 base at V and 2 bases at J, with 9 bases in the middle. The CDR3 sequence: CASSLDRAGNQPQHF. For the CDR3, the DNA is TGTGCCAGCAGCTTAGACAGGGCGGGCAATCAGCCCCAGCATTTT. Complete variable domain (other parts from reference TRBV7-2 and TRBJ1-5): GAGVSQSPSNKVTEKGKDVELRCDPISGHTALYWYRQSLGQGLEFLIYFQGNSAPDKSGLPSDRFSAERTGGSVSTLTIQRTQQEDSAVYLCASSLDRAGNQPQHFGDGTRLSIL.

The chain has TRBV11-3 and TRBJ2-2; TRBD1 might be the D (6 bases). The CDR3 covers 14 residues. In germline, CDR1 is SGHNT, CDR2 YENEEA. Trimming removed 6 bases at V and 0 bases at J, with 8 bases between. CDR3: CASRGQPNTGELFF. Written as DNA, the CDR3 is TGTGCCAGCAGGGGACAACCGAACACCGGGGAGCTGTTTTTT.

The rearrangement joins TRBV25-1 to TRBJ2-7, with D hard to call. V was shortened by 0 bases and J by 6 bases, with 15 bases between the two germline ends. The CDR3 has 15 amino acids. Germline V CDR1 and CDR2: MGHDK, SYGVNS. This CDR3 is CASSEYRAVAGEQYF. In nucleotides, the CDR3 is TGTGCCAGCAGTGAATATCGCGCAGTTGCTGGCGAGCAGTACTTC.

The rearrangement uses TRBV7-9 and TRBJ1-2; TRBD1 agrees at 7 bases. There are 16 residues in the CDR3. Germline assignment: CDR1 SEHNR and CDR2 FQNEAQ (reference sequence). V was clipped by 2 bases and J by 0 bases; unmatched bases: 6. CDR3: CASSLPPGTANYGYTF. The CDR3 bases are TGTGCCAGCAGCTTACCCCCTGGGACAGCTAACTATGGCTACACCTTC. The whole variable domain, remainder taken from reference TRBV7-9 and TRBJ1-2, is DTGVSQNPRHKITKRGQNVTFRCDPISEHNRLYWYRQTLGQGPEFLTYFQNEAQLEKSRLLSDRFSAERPKGSFSTLEIQRTEQGDSAMYLCASSLPPGTANYGYTFGSGTRLTVV.

The chain combines TRBV28 with TRBJ2-3; weak D call: TRBD1 (6 bases). This CDR3 spans 13 amino acids. Deletions cut 8 bases from V and 3 bases from J, with 12 bases between. The germline V gene encodes CDR1 MDHEN and CDR2 SYDVKM. CDR3 sequence (DNA): TGTGCCAGCCGGGACATGGGTACAGATACGCAGTATTTT. Its protein product is CASRDMGTDTQYF.

J is TRBJ2-7 and V is TRBV5-4; 7 bases line up with TRBD1. This CDR3 has 14 amino acids. CDR1 is SGHNT, CDR2 YYREEE, per germline (reference sequence). Trimming removed 2 bases from V and 2 bases from J; junction bases left unmatched: 4. The CDR3 DNA reads as TGTGCCAGCAGCTTCTCCGGGACAGCCTACGAGCAGTACTTC. Residues: CASSFSGTAYEQYF.

The chain links TRBV4-3 to TRBJ1-5; 7 bases match TRBD1. This CDR3 has 14 amino acids. Germline V lookup: CDR1 LGHNA, CDR2 YSLEER. The trim removed 4 bases at V and 2 bases at J, leaving 2 bases unmatched. CDR3 residues: CASSPGTGNQPQHF. In DNA, the CDR3 is TGCGCCAGCAGCCCCGGGACAGGCAATCAGCCCCAGCATTTT.

This chain uses TRBV7-2 with TRBJ1-5, with a weak D call TRBD1 (5 bases). The CDR3 is made up of 15 amino acids. Trimming cost V 1 base and J 1 base, with 8 bases left between them. Germline V CDR1 and CDR2: SGHTA, FQGNSA. CDR3 region: CASSLDGQSNQPQHF. CDR3 coding DNA: TGTGCCAGCAGCTTAGACGGACAAAGCAATCAGCCCCAGCATTTT.